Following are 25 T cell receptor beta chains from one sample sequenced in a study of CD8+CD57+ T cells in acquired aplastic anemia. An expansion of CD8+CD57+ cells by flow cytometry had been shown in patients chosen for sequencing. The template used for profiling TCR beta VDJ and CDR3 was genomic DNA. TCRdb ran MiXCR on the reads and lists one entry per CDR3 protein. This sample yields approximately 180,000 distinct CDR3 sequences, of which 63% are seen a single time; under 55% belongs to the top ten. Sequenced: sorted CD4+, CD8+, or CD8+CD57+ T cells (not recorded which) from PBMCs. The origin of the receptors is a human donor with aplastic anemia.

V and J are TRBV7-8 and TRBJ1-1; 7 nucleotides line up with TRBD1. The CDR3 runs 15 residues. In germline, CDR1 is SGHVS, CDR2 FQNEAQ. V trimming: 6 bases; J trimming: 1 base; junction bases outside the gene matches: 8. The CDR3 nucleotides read TGTGCCAGCAGTTCGCACAGGGGATCGAACACTGAAGCTTTCTTT. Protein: CASSSHRGSNTEAFF. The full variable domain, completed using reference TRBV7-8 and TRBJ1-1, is GAGVSQSPRYKVAKRGQDVALRCDPISGHVSLFWYQQALGQGPEFLTYFQNEAQLDKSGLPSDRFFAERPEGSVSTLKIQRTQQEDSAVYLCASSSHRGSNTEAFFGQGTRLTVV.

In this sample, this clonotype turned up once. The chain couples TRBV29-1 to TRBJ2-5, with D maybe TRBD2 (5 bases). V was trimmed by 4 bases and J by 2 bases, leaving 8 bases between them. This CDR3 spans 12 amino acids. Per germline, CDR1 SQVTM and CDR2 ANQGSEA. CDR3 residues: CSVGRRQETQYF. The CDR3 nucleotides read TGCAGCGTTGGGAGGAGGCAAGAGACCCAGTACTTC.

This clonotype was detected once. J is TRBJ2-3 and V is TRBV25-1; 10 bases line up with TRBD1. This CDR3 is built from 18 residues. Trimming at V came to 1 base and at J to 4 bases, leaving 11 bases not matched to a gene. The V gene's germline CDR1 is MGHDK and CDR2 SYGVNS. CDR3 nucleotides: TGTGCCAGCAGTGAATTCACCGGGACAGGGGATGGCGCAGATACGCAGTATTTT. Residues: CASSEFTGTGDGADTQYF.

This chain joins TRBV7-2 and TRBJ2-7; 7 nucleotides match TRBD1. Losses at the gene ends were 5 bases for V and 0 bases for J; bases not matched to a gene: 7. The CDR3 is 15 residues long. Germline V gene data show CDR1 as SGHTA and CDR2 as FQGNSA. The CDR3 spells CASSPRDSPSYEQYF. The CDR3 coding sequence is TGTGCCAGCAGCCCCCGGGACAGCCCCTCCTACGAGCAGTACTTC. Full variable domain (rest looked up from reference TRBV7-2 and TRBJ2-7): GAGVSQSPSNKVTEKGKDVELRCDPISGHTALYWYRQSLGQGLEFLIYFQGNSAPDKSGLPSDRFSAERTGGSVSTLTIQRTQQEDSAVYLCASSPRDSPSYEQYFGPGTRLTVT.

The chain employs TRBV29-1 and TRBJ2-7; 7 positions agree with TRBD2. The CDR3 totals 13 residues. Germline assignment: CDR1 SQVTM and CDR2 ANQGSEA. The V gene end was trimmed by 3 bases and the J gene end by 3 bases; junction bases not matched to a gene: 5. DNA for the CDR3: TGCAGCGTTGACCCAGCGGGAAGCTACGAGCAGTACTTC. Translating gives CSVDPAGSYEQYF.

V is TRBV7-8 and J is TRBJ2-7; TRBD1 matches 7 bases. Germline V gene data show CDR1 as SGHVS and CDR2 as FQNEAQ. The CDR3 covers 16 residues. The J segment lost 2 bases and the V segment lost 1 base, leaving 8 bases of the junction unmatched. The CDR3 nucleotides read TGTGCCAGCAGCTTAGGGTCGGCAGGGGGTACCTACGAGCAGTACTTC. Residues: CASSLGSAGGTYEQYF.

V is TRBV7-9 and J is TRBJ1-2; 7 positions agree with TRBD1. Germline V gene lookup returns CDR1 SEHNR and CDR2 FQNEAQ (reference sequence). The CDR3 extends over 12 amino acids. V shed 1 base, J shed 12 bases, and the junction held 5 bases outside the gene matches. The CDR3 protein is CASSLGGQADTF. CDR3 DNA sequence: TGTGCCAGCAGCTTAGGAGGACAGGCGGACACCTTC.

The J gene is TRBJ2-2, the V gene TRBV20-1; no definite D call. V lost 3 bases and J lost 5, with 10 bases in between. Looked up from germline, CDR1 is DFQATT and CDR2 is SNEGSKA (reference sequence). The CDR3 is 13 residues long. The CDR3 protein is CSASPLGTGELFF. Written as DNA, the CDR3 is TGCAGTGCTAGCCCCCTTGGGACCGGGGAGCTGTTTTTT.

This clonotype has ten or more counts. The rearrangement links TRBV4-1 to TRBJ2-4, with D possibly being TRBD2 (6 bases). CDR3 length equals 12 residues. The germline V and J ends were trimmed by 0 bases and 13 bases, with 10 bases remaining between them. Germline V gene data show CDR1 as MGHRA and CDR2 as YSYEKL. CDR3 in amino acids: CASSQDGLAQYF. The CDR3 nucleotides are TGCGCCAGCAGCCAAGATGGGCTAGCGCAGTACTTC.

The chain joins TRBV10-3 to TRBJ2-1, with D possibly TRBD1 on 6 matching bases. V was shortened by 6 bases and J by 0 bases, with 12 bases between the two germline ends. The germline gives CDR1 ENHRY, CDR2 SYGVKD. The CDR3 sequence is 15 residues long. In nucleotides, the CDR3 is TGTGCCATCAGAAACACAGGGAGCTCCTACAATGAGCAGTTCTTC. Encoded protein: CAIRNTGSSYNEQFF.

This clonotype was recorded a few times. This CDR3 is CATGTLPGNGYTF. The DNA for the CDR3 is TGTGCCACCGGGACACTACCTGGGAATGGCTACACCTTC. This sequence joins TRBV15 and TRBJ1-2, with D possibly matching TRBD1 (6 bases). The V end was cut by 8 bases, the J end by 6 bases, with 16 bases between. CDR1 LNHNV and CDR2 YYDKDF come from the germline V gene (reference sequence). There are 13 residues in the CDR3.

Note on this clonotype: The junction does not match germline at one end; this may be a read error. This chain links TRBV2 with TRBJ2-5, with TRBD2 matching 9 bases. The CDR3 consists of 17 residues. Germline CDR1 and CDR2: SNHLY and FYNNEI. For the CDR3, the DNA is TGTGCCAGCAGAAGAACGGGACTAGCTGAGAGACGAGAGGCCCAGTACTTC. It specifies CASRRTGLAERREAQYF.

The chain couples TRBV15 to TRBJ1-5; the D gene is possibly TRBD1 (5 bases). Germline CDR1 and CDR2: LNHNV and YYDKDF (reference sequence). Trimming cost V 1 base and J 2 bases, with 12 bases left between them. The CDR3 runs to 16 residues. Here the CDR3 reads CATSRGGGGGNQPQHF. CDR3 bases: TGTGCCACCAGCAGAGGCGGCGGGGGAGGCAATCAGCCCCAGCATTTT.

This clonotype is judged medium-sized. The CDR3 protein is CATSRVAGDTEAFF. CDR3 DNA sequence: TGTGCCACCAGCAGAGTAGCGGGGGACACTGAAGCTTTCTTT. The V call is TRBV15, the J call TRBJ1-1; D may be TRBD1 (5 bases). The CDR3 is made up of 14 amino acids. CDR1 and CDR2 from the germline V gene are LNHNV and YYDKDF (reference sequence). Trimming took off 1 base at V and 3 bases at J, with 9 bases between the two ends.

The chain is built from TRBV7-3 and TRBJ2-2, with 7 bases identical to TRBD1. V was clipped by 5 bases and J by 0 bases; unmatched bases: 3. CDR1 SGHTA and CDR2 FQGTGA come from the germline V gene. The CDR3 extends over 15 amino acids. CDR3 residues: CASSRDSANTGELFF. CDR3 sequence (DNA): TGTGCCAGCAGCCGGGACAGCGCGAACACCGGGGAGCTGTTTTTT. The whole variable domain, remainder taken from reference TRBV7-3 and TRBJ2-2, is GAGVSQTPSNKVTEKGKYVELRCDPISGHTALYWYRQSLGQGPEFLIYFQGTGAADDSGLPNDRFFAVRPEGSVSTLKIQRTERGDSAVYLCASSRDSANTGELFFGEGSRLTVL.

DNA of the CDR3: TGCAGCGTTGGGACCCATTCGGGGACCCAGTACTTC. This gives the protein CSVGTHSGTQYF. The chain is built from TRBV29-1 and TRBJ2-5, with unresolved D. The V and J ends lost 4 bases and 7 bases respectively, with 13 bases between them. From germline, CDR1 is SQVTM and CDR2 ANQGSEA. The length of the CDR3 is 12 residues.

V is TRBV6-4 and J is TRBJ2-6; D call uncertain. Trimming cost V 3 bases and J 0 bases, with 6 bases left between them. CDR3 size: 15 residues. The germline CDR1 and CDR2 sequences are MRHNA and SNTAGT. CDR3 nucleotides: TGTGCCAGCAGTGATCAGGTCTCTGGGGCCAACGTCCTGACTTTC. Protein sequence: CASSDQVSGANVLTF.

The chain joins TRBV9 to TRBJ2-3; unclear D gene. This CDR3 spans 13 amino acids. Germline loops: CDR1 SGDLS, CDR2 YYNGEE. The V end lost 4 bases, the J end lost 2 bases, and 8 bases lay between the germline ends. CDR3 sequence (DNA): TGTGCCAGCAGCCCCGACTTCACAGATACGCAGTATTTT. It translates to CASSPDFTDTQYF.

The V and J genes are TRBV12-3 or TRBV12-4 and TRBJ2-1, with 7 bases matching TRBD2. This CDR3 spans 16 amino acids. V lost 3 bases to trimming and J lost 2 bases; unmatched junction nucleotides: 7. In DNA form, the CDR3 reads TGTGCCAGCAGTTTTTACGCGAGCGGGACCTACAATGAGCAGTTCTTC. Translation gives CASSFYASGTYNEQFF.

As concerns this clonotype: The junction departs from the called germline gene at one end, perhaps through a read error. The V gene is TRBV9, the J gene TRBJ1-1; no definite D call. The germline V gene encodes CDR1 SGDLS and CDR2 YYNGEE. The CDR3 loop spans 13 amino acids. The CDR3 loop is CASNNAGNTEAFF. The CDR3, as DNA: TGCGCCAGCAATAACGCCGGGAACACTGAAGCTTTCTTT.

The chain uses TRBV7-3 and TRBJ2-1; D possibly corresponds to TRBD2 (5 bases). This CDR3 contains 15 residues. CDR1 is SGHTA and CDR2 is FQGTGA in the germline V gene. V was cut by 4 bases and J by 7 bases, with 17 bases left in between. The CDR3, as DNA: TGTGCCAGCAGCTCAACTAGAACACAAGCAAATGAGCAGTTCTTC. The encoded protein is CASSSTRTQANEQFF.

CDR3 sequence (DNA): TGTGCCAGCAGCACTGGACAGCGCCCAGTTGGGGAGACCCAGTACTTC. Its translation is CASSTGQRPVGETQYF. V and J are TRBV9 and TRBJ2-5; TRBD1 might be the D (6 bases). The germline V gene has CDR1 SGDLS and CDR2 YYNGEE. The CDR3 has 16 amino acids. V gave up 4 bases and J gave up 5 bases, with 21 bases separating them.

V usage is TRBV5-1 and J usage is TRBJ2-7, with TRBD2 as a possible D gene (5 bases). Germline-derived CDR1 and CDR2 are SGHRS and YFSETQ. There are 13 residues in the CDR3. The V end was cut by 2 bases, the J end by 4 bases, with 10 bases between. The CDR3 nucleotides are TGCGCCAGCAGCTTCGGGGTTGGGTACGAGCAGTACTTC. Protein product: CASSFGVGYEQYF.

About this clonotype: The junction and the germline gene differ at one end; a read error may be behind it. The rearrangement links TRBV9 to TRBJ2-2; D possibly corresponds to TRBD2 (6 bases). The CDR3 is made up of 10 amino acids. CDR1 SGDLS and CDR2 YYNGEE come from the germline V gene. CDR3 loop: CASSGGVLFF. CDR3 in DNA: TGTGCCAGCAGCGGCGGGGTGCTGTTTTTT. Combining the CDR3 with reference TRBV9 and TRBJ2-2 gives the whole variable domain DSGVTQTPKHLITATGQRVTLRCSPRSGDLSVYWYQQSLDQGLQFLIQYYNGEERAKGNILERFSAQQFPDLHSELNLSSLELGDSALYFCASSGGVLFFGEGSRLTVL.

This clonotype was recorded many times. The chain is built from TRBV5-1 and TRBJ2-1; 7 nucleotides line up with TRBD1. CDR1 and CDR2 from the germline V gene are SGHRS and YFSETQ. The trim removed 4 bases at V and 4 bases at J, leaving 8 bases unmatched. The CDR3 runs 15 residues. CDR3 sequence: CASSNRQGPYNEQFF. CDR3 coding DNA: TGCGCCAGCAGCAACCGACAGGGCCCGTACAATGAGCAGTTCTTC.